These 13 T cell receptor beta chains were all obtained from the same sample, sequenced in a study of blood T cells in healthy people across ages. Sample-barcoded 5' priming and a J-beta primer mix drove a second PCR of about 7 to 12 cycles. TCRdb ran MiXCR on the 5' RACE reads and lists one entry per CDR3 protein. The table lists about 760,000 distinct CDR3 sequences, 20% to 25% of them singletons. The same data also went into a second study, on T cells of mothers and their children.

The sequencing sample was made of blood. The receptor source for this set is a boy aged 10-17 years in good health.

This clonotype was seen a handful of times. Compared with germline, one end of the junction differs, possibly owing to a read error. The rearrangement uses TRBV24-1 and TRBJ2-1; D possibly corresponds to TRBD2 (5 bases). Germline V gene lookup returns CDR1 KGHDR and CDR2 SFDVKD. This CDR3 region has 15 residues. The CDR3 nucleotides are TGTGCCACCAGTGATGGCCCTAGCTCCTACGATGAGCAGTTCTTC. It translates to CATSDGPSSYDEQFF.

Written as DNA, the CDR3 is TGTGCCAGCAGCTTAGTTGCGGGCTCCTACAATGAGCAGTTCTTC. This encodes CASSLVAGSYNEQFF. The chain links TRBV7-2 to TRBJ2-1, with a possible D match to TRBD2 (5 bases). The germline V gene encodes CDR1 SGHTA and CDR2 FQGNSA. The CDR3 is 15 residues long. V was pared by 1 base and J by 0 bases, with 7 bases between.

With regard to this clonotype: The germline gene is not matched at one end of the junction; a read error may be the cause. This sequence joins TRBV6-2 or TRBV6-3 and TRBJ2-7; weak D call: TRBD1 (7 bases). Germline lookup yields CDR1 MNHEY and CDR2 SVGEGT. The CDR3 runs to 16 residues. CDR3 bases: TGTGCCAGCAGTCACTCGCGCCAGGGGGGTGAGTACGAGCAGTACTTC. The encoded protein is CASSHSRQGGEYEQYF.

This clonotype occurred many times. The chain combines TRBV29-1 with TRBJ2-5; D might be TRBD1 (7 bases). The CDR3 has 14 amino acids. Per germline, CDR1 SQVTM and CDR2 ANQGSEA. The ends were cut back, 3 bases at V and 4 bases at J, with 15 bases in the middle. CDR3 protein: CSVERGSGGETQYF. The CDR3 bases are TGCAGCGTTGAGCGGGGCTCAGGGGGAGAGACCCAGTACTTC.

The rearrangement links TRBV2 to TRBJ1-5; possibly TRBD1 for D (5 bases). CDR3 length: 16 residues. Germline V lookup: CDR1 SNHLY, CDR2 FYNNEI. V was pared by 7 bases and J by 5 bases, with 21 bases between. Here the CDR3 reads CASTTLGANQDQPQHF. The DNA for the CDR3 is TGTGCCAGCACAACGTTAGGGGCTAATCAGGATCAGCCCCAGCATTTT.

This chain connects TRBV7-9 to TRBJ2-7; possibly TRBD1 for D (6 bases). Germline V gene lookup returns CDR1 SEHNR and CDR2 FQNEAQ (reference sequence). There are 14 residues in the CDR3. Trimming shortened V by 5 bases and J by 3 bases, and 14 bases separated the two germline ends. The CDR3 protein is CASSRTGWGYEQYF. The CDR3 DNA reads as TGTGCCAGCAGCCGTACAGGGTGGGGCTACGAGCAGTACTTC.

This clonotype was counted only a few times. This chain uses TRBV6-5 with TRBJ1-4; 7 bases line up with TRBD1. CDR1 and CDR2 (germline): MNHEY, SVGAGI. This CDR3 spans 14 amino acids. V shed 2 bases and J 8 bases; nucleotides not matched to a gene: 5. The CDR3 sequence is CASSYPDRDEKLFF. Here the CDR3 DNA reads TGTGCCAGCAGTTACCCTGACAGGGACGAAAAACTGTTTTTT.

This clonotype was seen a handful of times. The gene calls are TRBV3-1 and TRBJ2-5, with D perhaps matching TRBD2 (6 bases). The DNA end favors TRBJ2-7, so the J call may be wrong. CDR1 is LGHDT and CDR2 is YNNKEL in the germline V gene (reference sequence). The CDR3 sequence is 16 residues long. CDR3 protein: CASSQVGGLRPYEQYF. DNA of the CDR3: TGTGCCAGCAGCCAAGTGGGAGGATTACGGCCCTACGAGCAGTACTTC.

This clonotype occurred a few times. The chain links TRBV29-1 to TRBJ2-5, with D unresolved. CDR3 length: 15 amino acids. The ends were cut back, 6 bases at V and 5 bases at J, with 22 bases in the middle. Germline-derived CDR1 and CDR2 are SQVTM and ANQGSEA. The CDR3 DNA reads as TGCAGCGTGGCAAGAGACAATACCCTCGGGGAGACCCAGTACTTC. Amino acid sequence: CSVARDNTLGETQYF.

V is TRBV12-5 and J is TRBJ1-1; no reliable D call. Trimming left V 3 bases short and J 0 bases short, with 14 bases between. Germline V gene sequence: CDR1 LGHNT, CDR2 FRNRAP. The length of the CDR3 is 16 residues. The CDR3 reads CASGFSTALMNTEAFF. The CDR3 DNA sequence: TGTGCTAGTGGTTTCTCCACGGCTCTTATGAACACTGAAGCTTTCTTT.

A note on this clonotype: Germline is not matched at one junction end, which may reflect a read error. This rearrangement joins TRBV20-1 to TRBJ2-4, with D hard to call. The germline CDR1 and CDR2 sequences are DFQATT and SNEGSKA (reference sequence). The CDR3 is made up of 11 amino acids. The CDR3 is CSAVAKNIQYF. The CDR3 DNA reads TGCAGTGCTGTAGCCAAGAACATTCAGTACTTC.

This clonotype was seen more than once but under ten times. The chain uses TRBV12-3 or TRBV12-4 and TRBJ2-5; D remains ambiguous. TRBJ2-7 matches the DNA end more closely, so the J call is doubtful. This CDR3 is 13 amino acids long. CDR3 loop: CASSSHLVNEQYF. CDR3 coding DNA: TGTGCCAGCAGTTCCCATTTAGTCAACGAGCAGTACTTC.

The V call is TRBV4-2, the J call TRBJ2-5, with TRBD1 identical over 8 bases. The CDR3 is 15 residues long. Germline loops: CDR1 LGHNA, CDR2 YNFKEQ. J lost 5 bases, V lost 2 bases, and 7 bases had no gene match. This chain's CDR3 is CASSQNDGQGETQYF. In DNA, the CDR3 is TGTGCCAGCAGCCAAAACGATGGACAGGGCGAGACCCAGTACTTC.